This T cell receptor (beta chain) is drawn from a study of OX40 agonist ivuxolimab in advanced cancers. Regarding the research as a whole: Ivuxolimab was a fully human IgG2 agonistic monoclonal antibody targeting the costimulatory receptor OX40 (CD134). Intravenous ivuxolimab was administered to patients every 2 weeks at six dose levels: 0.01, 0.1, 0.3, 1.5, 3 and 10 mg/kg. Of the roughly 50 dose-escalation patients, hepatocellular carcinoma was present in about 20, melanoma in around 15, renal cell carcinoma in 9 and head and neck cancer in 9. The dose-escalation cohort was roughly 80% male with a mean age of roughly 60 years, ranging from roughly 23 to 90. Patients were allowed to have had prior anti-PD-1, anti-PD-L1 or anti-CTLA-4 therapy, and approximately 40% of the dose-escalation patients had been treated with checkpoint inhibitors. Three dose-escalation patients achieved partial responses, one with hepatocellular carcinoma and two with cutaneous melanoma. Peripheral TCRbeta sequencing aimed to test whether ivuxolimab altered TCR sequence diversity and caused clonal T-cell expansion. The paper describes the monotherapy dose-escalation part (N ≈ 49 patients) of the phase I trial of ivuxolimab.

General findings and caveats noted by the study authors: On average, CD8+ T cells showed more expanded clones than CD4+ T cells after ivuxolimab. Which antigens the clonally expanded peripheral T cells were specific for was not determined. Clonal expansion of both CD4+ and CD8+ blood T cells was observed from baseline to week 6 at doses 0.1 to 3.0 mg/kg. Low levels of normalized T-cell clonal expansion were also seen in some patients who did not respond. In the 0.1-3.0 mg/kg groups, partial responders were among the patients with the lowest normalized peripheral clonal expansion, particularly in CD8+ T cells.

About this clone: Its specific antigen is unknown. No much larger clone exists at a distance of one base, and base qualities are not known.

Genomic DNA was isolated from the sorted cells so that the TCRbeta CDR3 region could be sequenced. The immunoSEQ Assay was used to sequence the TCRbeta CDR3 regions. TCRdb carries this immuneACCESS record with in-frame sequences only. Its versions omit some clonotypes, under half of them owing to an unresolved V gene in the studies checked, with the rest unexplained. This sample holds 75,000 to 100,000 clones; 87% were observed only once. The ten largest clones capture about 0.5% of the sample. Patients with a history of autoimmune disease or receiving systemic immunosuppression were excluded from the trial. Peripheral blood for TCR sequencing was collected from all dose cohorts at baseline, on cycle 4 day 1, and on cycle 7 day 1. Samples were obtained from an open-label, multicenter, first-in-human phase I dose-escalation trial of ivuxolimab. The trial enrolled adults with locally advanced or metastatic head and neck squamous cell, hepatocellular, melanoma or renal cell carcinoma. CD4+ and CD8+ T cells were sorted separately from peripheral blood before TCR sequencing.

Its CDR3 holds 14 amino acids, cysteine through phenylalanine. Solely the CDR3 DNA is kept, with 42 bases framed from the first base. V drops 6 bases and J drops 11 bases, leaving 22 bases in between. The germline V gene provides CDR1 KGHSH and CDR2 LQKENI. The sequencing here drew on CD4+ or CD8+ T cells sorted from blood, taken in a trial of the OX40 agonist ivuxolimab. The sequence is built from TRBV18 and TRBJ1-1; the D region possibly corresponds to TRBD1 (5 bases align). The sequence was collected from an adult with an advanced solid tumor such as melanoma, head and neck, liver or kidney cancer. The nucleotides are TGTGCCAGCTCCGATCCCTCCCTCAGGGAGAATGCTTTCTTT. Translated, this is CASSDPSLRENAFF. The variable domain in full, with residues beyond the CDR3 obtained from the reference TRBV18 and TRBJ1-1 genes, is NAGVMQNPRHLVRRRGQEARLRCSPMKGHSHVYWYRQLPEEGLKFMVYLQKENIIDESGMPKERFSAEFPKEGPSILRIQQVVRGDSAAYFCASSDPSLRENAFFGQGTRLTVV.